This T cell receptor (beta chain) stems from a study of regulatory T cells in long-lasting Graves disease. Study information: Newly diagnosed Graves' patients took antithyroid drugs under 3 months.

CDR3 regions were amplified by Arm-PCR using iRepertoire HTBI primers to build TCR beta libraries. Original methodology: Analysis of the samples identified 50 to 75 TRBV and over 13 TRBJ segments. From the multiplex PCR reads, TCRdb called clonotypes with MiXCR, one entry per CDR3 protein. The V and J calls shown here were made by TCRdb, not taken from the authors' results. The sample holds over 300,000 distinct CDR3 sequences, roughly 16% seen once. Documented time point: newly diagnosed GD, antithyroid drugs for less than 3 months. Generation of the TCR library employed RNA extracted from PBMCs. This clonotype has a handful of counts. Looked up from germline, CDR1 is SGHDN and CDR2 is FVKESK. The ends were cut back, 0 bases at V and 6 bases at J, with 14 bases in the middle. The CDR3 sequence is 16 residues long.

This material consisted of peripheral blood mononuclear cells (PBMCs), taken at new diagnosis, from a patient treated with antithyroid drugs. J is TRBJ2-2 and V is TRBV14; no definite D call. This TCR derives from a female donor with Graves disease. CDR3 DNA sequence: TGTGCCAGCAGCCAAGAGGGCCTTTCGTGGTCCGGGGAGCTGTTTTTT. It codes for CASSQEGLSWSGELFF.